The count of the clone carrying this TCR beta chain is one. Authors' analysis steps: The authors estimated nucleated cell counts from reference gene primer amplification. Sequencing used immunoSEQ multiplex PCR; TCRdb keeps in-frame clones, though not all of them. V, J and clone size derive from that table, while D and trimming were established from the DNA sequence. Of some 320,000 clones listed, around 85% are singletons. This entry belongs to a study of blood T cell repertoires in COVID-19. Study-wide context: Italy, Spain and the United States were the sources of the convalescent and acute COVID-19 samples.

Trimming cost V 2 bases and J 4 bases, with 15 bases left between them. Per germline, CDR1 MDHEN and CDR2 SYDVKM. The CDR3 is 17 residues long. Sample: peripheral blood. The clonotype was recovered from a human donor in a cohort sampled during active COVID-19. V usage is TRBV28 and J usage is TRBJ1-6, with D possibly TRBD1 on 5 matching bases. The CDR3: CASSLVGGSSYNSPLHF. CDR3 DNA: TGTGCCAGCAGTTTAGTCGGGGGGTCGTCTTATAATTCACCCCTCCACTTT.